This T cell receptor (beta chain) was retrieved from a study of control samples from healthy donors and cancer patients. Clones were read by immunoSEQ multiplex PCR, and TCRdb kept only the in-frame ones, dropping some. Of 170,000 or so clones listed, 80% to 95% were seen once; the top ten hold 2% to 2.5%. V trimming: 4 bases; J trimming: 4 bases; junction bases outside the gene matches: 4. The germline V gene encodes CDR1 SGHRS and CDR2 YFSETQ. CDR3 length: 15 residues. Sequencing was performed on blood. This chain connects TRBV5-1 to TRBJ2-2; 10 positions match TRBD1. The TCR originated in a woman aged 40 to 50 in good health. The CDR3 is CASSLWTGGTGELFF. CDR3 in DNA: TGCGCCAGCAGCCTGTGGACAGGGGGCACCGGGGAGCTGTTTTTT.